Below, 6 T cell receptor beta chains from the same sample are listed, as sequenced in a study of CD8 T cells in Susac syndrome. Reverse transcription used roughly 0.45 to 1 ug RNA and random hexamers. TCRdb re-called the immunoSEQ multiplex PCR reads with MiXCR, one entry per CDR3 protein. The sample includes roughly 120,000 distinct CDR3 sequences, around 94% of them seen just once. Sequencing was done on a sample of CD4+ T cells from PBMCs. These receptors all come from a human donor in good health.

The V call is TRBV18, the J call TRBJ1-1; D unresolved. Trimming pared 3 bases from V and 5 bases from J, leaving 13 bases between. CDR1 is KGHSH and CDR2 is LQKENI in the germline V gene. This CDR3 region has 14 residues. DNA of the CDR3: TGTGCCAGCTCACCGGCCCTGGGAAAGACTGAAGCTTTCTTT. Translated, it gives CASSPALGKTEAFF.

The genes are TRBV5-1 and TRBJ1-1, with a weak D call TRBD1 (5 bases). V shed 3 bases and J shed 1 base, with 10 bases lying between them. Germline loops: CDR1 SGHRS, CDR2 YFSETQ. The CDR3 has 14 residues. The CDR3 DNA is TGCGCCAGCAGCTCGACCGGGACGAACACTGAAGCTTTCTTT. As protein: CASSSTGTNTEAFF.

V gene TRBV28 combines with J gene TRBJ2-2; D ambiguous. From germline, CDR1 is MDHEN and CDR2 SYDVKM. The CDR3 covers 12 residues. V dropped 11 bases and J dropped 3 bases, with 10 bases sitting between them. CDR3 nucleotides: TGTGCCTCAGAAGGAGACACCGGGGAGCTGTTTTTT. Translating it yields CASEGDTGELFF. Supplemented by reference TRBV28 and TRBJ2-2, the full variable domain reads DVKVTQSSRYLVKRTGEKVFLECVQDMDHENMFWYRQDPGLGLRLIYFSYDVKMKEKGDIPEGYSVSREKKERFSLILESASTNQTSMYLCASEGDTGELFFGEGSRLTVL.

This sequence joins TRBV14 and TRBJ1-1; D is unclear. Between the trimmed V and J ends, which lost 4 bases and 1 base, there was a span of 7 bases. The CDR3 consists of 13 residues. Germline lookup yields CDR1 SGHDN and CDR2 FVKESK. CDR3 amino acids: CASSRNRNTEAFF. The CDR3 nucleotides read TGTGCCAGCAGCCGAAATAGGAACACTGAAGCTTTCTTT.

The chain couples TRBV5-1 to TRBJ2-7, with 7 bases identical to TRBD2. V was clipped by 3 bases and J by 9 bases; unmatched bases: 9. This CDR3 is 13 amino acids long. Germline lookup yields CDR1 SGHRS and CDR2 YFSETQ. The CDR3 sequence is CASSSEGGGRQYF. DNA for the CDR3: TGCGCCAGCAGCTCTGAGGGCGGGGGAAGGCAGTACTTC.

The rearrangement joins TRBV12-1 to TRBJ2-7; the listed D gene, TRBD2, was not tested against the DNA. TRBV12-1 is termed a pseudogene. The CDR3 contains 16 residues. DNA for the CDR3: TGTGCCAGCAGCTTCCCCGGACTAGCGGGAGACTACGAGCAGTACTTC. Its translation: CASSFPGLAGDYEQYF.